Listed here are 21 T cell receptor beta chains from one sample, sequenced in a study of T cell responses to AZD1222 COVID-19 vaccine. Sequencing used immunoSEQ multiplex PCR; TCRdb keeps in-frame clones, though not all of them. The data hold around 130,000 clones, with about 91% observed a single time. The input for sequencing was peripheral blood, taken 28 days after the second AZD1222 dose. The receptors were gathered from an adult who received the AZD1222 COVID-19 vaccine.

This clone appeared once. The rearrangement links TRBV9 to TRBJ2-5; D may correspond to TRBD1 or TRBD2 (5 bases each). CDR1 and CDR2 (germline): SGDLS, YYNGEE. V lost 2 bases to trimming and J lost 5 bases, with 16 bases between them. The CDR3 consists of 15 residues. The CDR3 DNA is TGTGCCAGCAGCGTCTCGACCGGGACGCGGGAGACCCAGTACTTC. Translation gives CASSVSTGTRETQYF.

V gene TRBV12-3 or TRBV12-4 combines with J gene TRBJ1-5; D uncertain. V lost 1 base and J lost 5, with 6 bases in between. This CDR3 spans 13 amino acids. For the CDR3, the DNA is TGTGCCAGCAGTTTAGGGGGTCATCAGCCCCAGCATTTT. Translating gives CASSLGGHQPQHF.

The gene calls are TRBV2 and TRBJ2-5; TRBD2 matches 12 bases. This CDR3 is built from 15 residues. The germline gives CDR1 SNHLY, CDR2 FYNNEI. V lost 5 bases, J lost 4 bases, and 5 bases stayed unmatched. This chain's CDR3 is CASSQSSGGAETQYF. CDR3 bases: TGTGCCAGCAGTCAATCTAGCGGGGGGGCAGAGACCCAGTACTTC.

The chain carries TRBV29-1 and TRBJ1-2, with D possibly being TRBD1 (6 bases). This CDR3 comprises 12 residues. Germline CDR1 is SQVTM and CDR2 is ANQGSEA. Here the CDR3 DNA reads TGCACTCCTTCCCCCCCAGGGGACGGCTACACCTTC. Translated, it gives CTPSPPGDGYTF.

In this sample, this clone turned up a few times. The gene calls are TRBV30 and TRBJ2-7, with D tentatively TRBD2 (8 bases). This CDR3 is built from 20 residues. V was shortened by 4 bases and J by 5 bases, with 36 bases between the two germline ends. Germline assignment: CDR1 GTSNPN and CDR2 SVGIG (reference sequence). CDR3 region: CAWTPGRGPIWLAAPDEQYF. The DNA for the CDR3 is TGTGCCTGGACCCCCGGGAGGGGGCCTATTTGGCTAGCGGCCCCCGACGAGCAGTACTTC. Variable domain in full (rest from reference TRBV30 and TRBJ2-7): SQTIHQWPATLVQPVGSPLSLECTVEGTSNPNLYWYRQAAGRGLQLLFYSVGIGQISSEVPQNLSASRPQDRQFILSSKKLLLSDSGFYLCAWTPGRGPIWLAAPDEQYFGPGTRLTVT.

The gene calls are TRBV18 and TRBJ1-2; 10 bases fit TRBD1. In germline, CDR1 is KGHSH, CDR2 LQKENI. The trim removed 3 bases at V and 7 bases at J, leaving 5 bases unmatched. The CDR3 loop spans 14 amino acids. The CDR3: CASSPGDRGGGYTF. The CDR3 nucleotides are TGTGCCAGCTCACCCGGGGACAGGGGCGGTGGCTACACCTTC.

The J gene is TRBJ1-4, the V gene TRBV27; 11 bases match TRBD1. V lost 4 bases and J lost 8; bases outside the gene matches: 6. CDR1 is MNHEY and CDR2 is SMNVEV in the germline V gene (reference sequence). The CDR3 has 15 residues. CDR3 protein: CASSSPGQGEEKLFF. As DNA, the CDR3 is TGTGCCAGCAGTTCTCCGGGACAGGGGGAGGAAAAACTGTTTTTT.

V usage is TRBV5-1 and J usage is TRBJ1-1, with 7 bases that match TRBD1. Germline loops: CDR1 SGHRS, CDR2 YFSETQ. The CDR3 contains 16 residues. J gave up 5 bases and V 1 base, and 11 bases lay outside the gene matches. CDR3 sequence (DNA): TGCGCCAGCAGCTTGACCCCTACAGGGGTAGGTACTGAAGCTTTCTTT. The encoded protein is CASSLTPTGVGTEAFF.

The chain is built from TRBV25-1 and TRBJ2-4, with D possibly called TRBD1 or TRBD2 (5 bases each). The CDR3 is 17 amino acids. The germline V and J ends were trimmed by 5 bases and 0 bases, with 17 bases remaining between them. Per the germline V gene, CDR1 is MGHDK and CDR2 is SYGVNS. CDR3 nucleotides: TGTGCCAGCAGTCGAGACAGCGGAGTCCTAGCCAAAAACATTCAGTACTTC. It specifies CASSRDSGVLAKNIQYF.

The gene calls are TRBV30 and TRBJ2-2, with 9 bases lining up with TRBD2. V trimming: 6 bases; J trimming: 4 bases; junction bases outside the gene matches: 6. The germline V gene encodes CDR1 GTSNPN and CDR2 SVGIG (reference sequence). CDR3 length: 14 residues. The CDR3 DNA follows: TGTGCCTGTTGGCGGGGGGGCGGCACCGGGGAGCTGTTTTTT. Its translation: CACWRGGGTGELFF.

The J gene is TRBJ2-7, the V gene TRBV5-1; 8 bases fit TRBD2. The CDR3 is 15 amino acids. The J segment lost 7 bases and the V segment lost 0 bases, leaving 9 bases of the junction unmatched. Looked up from germline, CDR1 is SGHRS and CDR2 is YFSETQ. The CDR3 DNA reads as TGCGCCAGCAGCTTGGTGGTTCGGGGGACTAGTGAGCAGTACTTC. Translated, it gives CASSLVVRGTSEQYF.

The rearrangement joins TRBV5-1 to TRBJ1-3, with a possible D match to TRBD1 (6 bases). Germline-derived CDR1 and CDR2 are SGHRS and YFSETQ. The length of the CDR3 is 16 residues. Trimming removed 4 bases at V and 4 bases at J, with 18 bases between. Here the CDR3 DNA reads TGCGCCAGCAGCCCTATGGGGGGCGCGACGGGAAACACCATATATTTT. Translated, it gives CASSPMGGATGNTIYF.

The chain combines TRBV10-3 with TRBJ2-5; D unresolved. V was clipped by 3 bases and J by 4 bases, with 6 bases between them. The CDR3 is made up of 12 amino acids. Germline CDR1 is ENHRY and CDR2 is SYGVKD. This CDR3 reads CAISDASETQYF. Written as DNA, the CDR3 is TGTGCCATCAGTGACGCCTCAGAGACCCAGTACTTC.

CDR3 residues: CASSVRSGSYEQYF. Here the CDR3 DNA reads TGTGCCAGCAGCGTAAGGTCAGGGTCCTACGAGCAGTACTTC. This chain links TRBV9 with TRBJ2-7, with D maybe TRBD1 (5 bases). Trimming shortened V by 1 base and J by 1 base, and 9 bases separated the two germline ends. Germline CDR1 and CDR2: SGDLS and YYNGEE. The CDR3 length is 14 residues.

The chain carries TRBV30 and TRBJ2-2; possible D gene TRBD1, 5 bases. This CDR3 has 13 amino acids. The germline gives CDR1 GTSNPN, CDR2 SVGIG (reference sequence). The V end was cut by 5 bases, the J end by 1 base, with 8 bases between. CDR3 protein: CAWGRVNTGELFF. CDR3 DNA: TGTGCCTGGGGCAGGGTGAACACCGGGGAGCTGTTTTTT.

The genes are TRBV2 and TRBJ2-2, with 15 bases matching TRBD2. The CDR3 extends over 18 amino acids. After removal of 5 bases from V and 1 base from J, the junction contained 5 bases not matched to a gene. Germline CDR1 reads SNHLY; CDR2 reads FYNNEI. CDR3 DNA sequence: TGTGCCAGCAGTATACGGGGACTAGCGGGAGGGAACACCGGGGAGCTGTTTTTT. Its translation: CASSIRGLAGGNTGELFF.

The chain couples TRBV7-9 to TRBJ2-4; D is uncertain. This CDR3 has 12 amino acids. The V gene's germline CDR1 is SEHNR and CDR2 FQNEAQ (reference sequence). V lost 6 bases and J lost 5, with 8 bases in between. CDR3 loop: CASRTSENIQYF. CDR3 in DNA: TGTGCCAGCAGAACTTCAGAAAACATTCAGTACTTC.

The CDR3 nucleotides read TGCGCCAGCGCCCCGCGTGGGGTCGAGACCCAGTACTTC. It codes for CASAPRGVETQYF. This chain uses TRBV23-1 with TRBJ2-5; D gene unclear. TRBV23-1 is known as an ORF, though its function is uncertain. V lost 8 bases and J lost 5, with 15 bases in between. This CDR3 comprises 13 residues.

This clone was seen only a few times. V is TRBV28 and J is TRBJ1-1, with D maybe TRBD1 (5 bases). Trimming cost V 3 bases and J 2 bases, with 16 bases left between them. This CDR3 is built from 16 residues. The germline gives CDR1 MDHEN, CDR2 SYDVKM. The CDR3 region has the DNA TGTGCCAGCAGTTTTCCCCCAGGGAGGGTTAACACTGAAGCTTTCTTT. Protein: CASSFPPGRVNTEAFF.

The count of this clone is one. The chain is built from TRBV5-1 and TRBJ1-6; 9 bases line up with TRBD1. CDR3 length: 14 residues. Unmatched junction bases numbered 2, after V lost 3 bases and J lost 7 bases. The germline V gene has CDR1 SGHRS and CDR2 YFSETQ. The DNA for the CDR3 is TGCGCCAGCAGCTGGACAGGGGTAAATTCACCCCTCCACTTT. This translates into CASSWTGVNSPLHF. Full variable domain (missing parts from reference TRBV5-1 and TRBJ1-6): KAGVTQTPRYLIKTRGQQVTLSCSPISGHRSVSWYQQTPGQGLQFLFEYFSETQRNKGNFPGRFSGRQFSNSRSEMNVSTLELGDSALYLCASSWTGVNSPLHFGNGTRLTVT.

The chain recombines TRBV5-1 with TRBJ1-2, with D unclear. Germline lookup yields CDR1 SGHRS and CDR2 YFSETQ. This CDR3 is 14 amino acids long. V dropped 6 bases and J dropped 4 bases, with 16 bases sitting between them. CDR3 protein: CASTERENTYGYTF. The CDR3 region has the DNA TGCGCCAGCACCGAGCGGGAGAACACCTATGGCTACACCTTC.